This passage covers 28 T cell receptor beta chains from one sample sequenced in a study of Tregs in tolerant kidney transplant recipients. Produced via immunoSEQ multiplex PCR; TCRdb's table is partial and in-frame only. The sample yields some 64,000 clones, 95% to 98% seen once. Material: Tregs from blood, obtained before the transplant. Receptors were obtained from a human donor who received a combined kidney and bone marrow transplant.

This clone has a single count. The chain links TRBV29-1 to TRBJ1-2; TRBD1 matches 10 bases. CDR3 length: 11 residues. Per the germline V gene, CDR1 is SQVTM and CDR2 is ANQGSEA. Trimming at V came to 6 bases and at J to 9 bases, leaving 4 bases not matched to a gene. The chain's CDR3 is CSVGQGGSYTF. The CDR3 DNA reads as TGCAGCGTCGGACAGGGGGGCAGCTACACCTTC.

This clone was recorded only once. This chain links TRBV20-1 with TRBJ2-5; maybe TRBD1 (5 bases). V shed 8 bases and J shed 1 base, with 8 bases lying between them. Germline CDR1 reads DFQATT; CDR2 reads SNEGSKA (reference sequence). There are 11 residues in the CDR3. The DNA for the CDR3 is TGCAGTAAGGGGCTCCAAGAGACCCAGTACTTC. Protein: CSKGLQETQYF.

The chain uses TRBV20-1 and TRBJ1-1; D is unclear. Germline-derived CDR1 and CDR2 are DFQATT and SNEGSKA (reference sequence). Trimming left V 4 bases short and J 7 bases short, with 4 bases between. The CDR3 loop spans 9 amino acids. The CDR3 region is CSATSEAFF. The CDR3 bases are TGCAGTGCTACGAGTGAAGCTTTCTTT.

The genes are TRBV5-4 and TRBJ2-1; D gene ambiguous. Germline CDR1 is SGHNT and CDR2 is YYREEE (reference sequence). Trimming pared 4 bases from V and 2 bases from J, leaving 13 bases between. This CDR3 contains 15 residues. The CDR3 sequence is CASSGGAAAYNEQFF. The CDR3 DNA is TGTGCCAGCAGCGGTGGTGCGGCAGCCTACAATGAGCAGTTCTTC. Variable domain in full (rest from reference TRBV5-4 and TRBJ2-1): ETGVTQSPTHLIKTRGQQVTLRCSSQSGHNTVSWYQQALGQGPQFIFQYYREEENGRGNFPPRFSGLQFPNYSSELNVNALELDDSALYLCASSGGAAAYNEQFFGPGTRLTVL.

The chain uses TRBV13 and TRBJ1-1; TRBD1 agrees at 7 bases. From germline, CDR1 is PRHDT and CDR2 FYEKMQ (reference sequence). This CDR3 is 15 amino acids long. V dropped 0 bases and J dropped 4; count of bases not matched to a gene: 5. The CDR3 spells CASSLGPGGSTEAFF. CDR3 in DNA: TGTGCCAGCAGCTTAGGGCCAGGGGGGAGCACTGAAGCTTTCTTT.

The V and J genes are TRBV29-1 and TRBJ2-7, with TRBD2 identical over 7 bases. The CDR3 loop spans 15 amino acids. Germline trimming cut 3 bases from V and 2 bases from J; bases unmatched to any gene: 10. In germline, CDR1 is SQVTM, CDR2 ANQGSEA. DNA for the CDR3: TGCAGCGTTGAGGGACGTGGGGCGGGAGCCTACGAGCAGTACTTC. Amino acids: CSVEGRGAGAYEQYF.

The rearrangement uses TRBV13 and TRBJ1-2, with 11 nucleotides matching TRBD1. Germline loops: CDR1 PRHDT, CDR2 FYEKMQ (reference sequence). The trim removed 3 bases at V and 4 bases at J, leaving 4 bases unmatched. The CDR3 totals 15 residues. The DNA of the CDR3 is TGTGCCAGCAGCTTCCGGGACAGGGGGGTCTATGGCTACACCTTC. Its translation: CASSFRDRGVYGYTF. Full variable domain (remainder filled in from reference TRBV13 and TRBJ1-2): AAGVIQSPRHLIKEKRETATLKCYPIPRHDTVYWYQQGPGQDPQFLISFYEKMQSDKGSIPDRFSAQQFSDYHSELNMSSLELGDSALYFCASSFRDRGVYGYTFGSGTRLTVV.

The gene calls are TRBV7-2 and TRBJ1-2, with TRBD1 as a possible D gene (5 bases). Germline V CDR1 and CDR2: SGHTA, FQGNSA. The V gene lost 5 bases and the J gene lost 4 bases, with 11 bases spanning the gap. This CDR3 region has 13 residues. In DNA, the CDR3 is TGTGCCAGCAGCGACAGACAAATCTATGGCTACACCTTC. Translation gives CASSDRQIYGYTF.

The rearrangement joins TRBV5-1 to TRBJ2-2; D is unresolved. Germline loops: CDR1 SGHRS, CDR2 YFSETQ. V dropped 1 base and J dropped 4 bases, with 11 bases sitting between them. The CDR3 is made up of 15 amino acids. CDR3 protein: CASSLLHFATGELFF. The CDR3 DNA is TGCGCCAGCAGCTTGCTGCACTTCGCCACCGGGGAGCTGTTTTTT.

The rearrangement joins TRBV7-9 to TRBJ1-2; no clear D gene. The CDR3 has 15 residues. With 5 bases removed from V and 5 bases from J, the gap between germline ends came to 18 bases. Germline-derived CDR1 and CDR2 are SEHNR and FQNEAQ (reference sequence). CDR3 amino acids: CASSVRASGGYGYTF. CDR3 nucleotide sequence: TGTGCCAGCAGCGTCCGAGCCAGCGGCGGGTATGGCTACACCTTC.

V usage is TRBV6-5 and J usage is TRBJ1-2; D might be TRBD1 (5 bases). Trimming removed 4 bases at V and 0 bases at J, with 15 bases between. This CDR3 is 16 amino acids long. Germline V gene data show CDR1 as MNHEY and CDR2 as SVGAGI. CDR3 residues: CASSSTGRGSNYGYTF. CDR3 nucleotide sequence: TGTGCCAGCAGTTCCACCGGCCGGGGGTCTAACTATGGCTACACCTTC.

V usage is TRBV25-1 and J usage is TRBJ1-4, with D possibly TRBD1 on 6 matching bases. V lost 1 base and J lost 8, with 11 bases in between. The CDR3 length is 14 residues. Germline values: CDR1 MGHDK, CDR2 SYGVNS. The CDR3 region has the DNA TGTGCCAGCAGTGAATTGGGGACATCCGAAAAACTGTTTTTT. Its protein product is CASSELGTSEKLFF.

The V and J genes are TRBV7-8 and TRBJ1-5; D unresolved. Germline V gene lookup returns CDR1 SGHVS and CDR2 FQNEAQ. This CDR3 is 13 amino acids long. The V end lost 0 bases, the J end lost 5 bases, and 5 bases lay between the germline ends. The CDR3 nucleotides are TGTGCCAGCAGCTTAGCGGAGGATCAGCCCCAGCATTTT. Residues: CASSLAEDQPQHF.

V is TRBV5-6 and J is TRBJ2-7; D is perhaps TRBD1 (6 bases). Germline V gives CDR1 SGHDT, CDR2 YYEEEE. CDR3 length: 14 residues. Between the trimmed V and J ends, which lost 1 base and 3 bases, there was a span of 11 bases. CDR3 nucleotides: TGTGCCAGCAGCTTGTGGGCAGGGGTCTACGAGCAGTACTTC. It codes for CASSLWAGVYEQYF.

This chain connects TRBV5-1 to TRBJ2-3; D is ambiguous. This CDR3 is built from 16 residues. The V end was cut by 3 bases, the J end by 4 bases, with 18 bases between. CDR1 is SGHRS and CDR2 is YFSETQ in the germline V gene. The CDR3, as DNA: TGCGCCAGCAGCTCACTTGGTCCCGAAACTTCAGATACGCAGTATTTT. Its translation is CASSSLGPETSDTQYF.

The chain has TRBV7-9 and TRBJ2-2, with TRBD1 matching 8 bases. The CDR3 length is 16 residues. CDR1 and CDR2 (germline): SEHNR, FQNEAQ (reference sequence). The ends lost 3 bases at V and 6 bases at J; junction bases unmatched: 9. In DNA, the CDR3 is TGTGCCAGCAGCTTGAGGGACAGGCTTGCCGCCGGGGAGCTGTTTTTT. This encodes CASSLRDRLAAGELFF.

The chain links TRBV5-1 to TRBJ2-3, with 7 positions matching TRBD2. The V gene's germline CDR1 is SGHRS and CDR2 YFSETQ. J gave up 5 bases and V 3 bases, and 9 bases lay outside the gene matches. This CDR3 region has 15 residues. DNA for the CDR3: TGCGCCAGCAGCTCCTCTCGCGGGGGTAGAGATACGCAGTATTTT. It encodes CASSSSRGGRDTQYF.

The chain employs TRBV5-1 and TRBJ2-1; 8 positions match TRBD2. This CDR3 contains 15 residues. From germline, CDR1 is SGHRS and CDR2 YFSETQ. V was clipped by 5 bases and J by 9 bases; unmatched bases: 13. The CDR3 sequence: CASSPTPGLEGEQFF. CDR3 nucleotides: TGCGCCAGCAGTCCTACTCCGGGACTAGAGGGTGAGCAGTTCTTC.

V is TRBV10-3 and J is TRBJ2-6; 7 bases fit TRBD1. V gave up 4 bases and J gave up 2 bases; unmatched junction bases: 8. Germline assignment: CDR1 ENHRY and CDR2 SYGVKD. The CDR3 loop spans 17 amino acids. As DNA, the CDR3 is TGTGCCATCAGTGGTCGACAGGGAGCGGCTGGGGCCAACGTCCTGACTTTC. Its translation: CAISGRQGAAGANVLTF.

The table lists this clone with a count of one. The chain carries TRBV6-5 and TRBJ1-1; D is uncertain. Trimming pared 3 bases from V and 3 bases from J, leaving 8 bases between. Per the germline V gene, CDR1 is MNHEY and CDR2 is SVGAGI. This CDR3 is built from 13 residues. CDR3 region: CASSYLRYTEAFF. CDR3 bases: TGTGCCAGCAGTTATTTGAGGTACACTGAAGCTTTCTTT.

The chain employs TRBV7-8 and TRBJ1-2; 7 bases fit TRBD1. The CDR3 extends over 16 amino acids. CDR1 is SGHVS, CDR2 FQNEAQ, per germline. The J segment lost 8 bases and the V segment lost 1 base, leaving 13 bases of the junction unmatched. CDR3 region: CASSLGPGGLLGGYTF. In nucleotides, the CDR3 is TGTGCCAGCAGCTTAGGTCCAGGGGGTTTACTAGGGGGCTACACCTTC.

The DNA for the CDR3 is TGTGCCAGCAGCCATCGACAGCACCTCTATGGCTACACCTTC. This sequence encodes CASSHRQHLYGYTF. The chain combines TRBV14 with TRBJ1-2, with D possibly being TRBD1 (5 bases). V lost 3 bases, J lost 4 bases, and 12 bases lay in between. Germline CDR1 and CDR2: SGHDN and FVKESK. The CDR3 has 14 amino acids.

V usage is TRBV11-3 and J usage is TRBJ2-7; D gene uncertain. This CDR3 is built from 13 residues. Trimming took 2 bases from V and 4 from J, leaving 9 bases between them. Germline V gene sequence: CDR1 SGHNT, CDR2 YENEEA. CDR3 protein: CASSLPPLYEQYF. The CDR3 nucleotides read TGTGCCAGCAGCTTACCCCCTCTTTACGAGCAGTACTTC.

This clone was seen only once. The chain has TRBV4-2 and TRBJ2-5, with 7 positions matching TRBD2. CDR1 and CDR2 (germline): LGHNA, YNFKEQ. V shed 2 bases and J 7 bases; nucleotides not matched to a gene: 4. The CDR3 is made up of 13 amino acids. The CDR3 nucleotides read TGTGCCAGCAGCCAAACTAGCGTTGCGACCCAGTACTTC. Translated, it gives CASSQTSVATQYF.

This chain links TRBV30 with TRBJ2-1, with no clear D. CDR3 length: 11 residues. Trimming took off 4 bases at V and 5 bases at J, with 6 bases between the two ends. Germline V gives CDR1 GTSNPN, CDR2 SVGIG (reference sequence). The CDR3 DNA follows: TGTGCCTGGACTCAGAACAATGAGCAGTTCTTC. It yields the protein CAWTQNNEQFF.

The genes are TRBV2 and TRBJ2-7, with 10 positions matching TRBD2. V gave up 8 bases and J gave up 2 bases; unmatched junction bases: 3. CDR1 is SNHLY and CDR2 is FYNNEI in the germline V gene. This CDR3 spans 13 amino acids. The CDR3 bases are TGTGCCAGCCACCTAGCGGGGGCCTACGAGCAGTACTTC. Protein product: CASHLAGAYEQYF.

The genes are TRBV9 and TRBJ2-3; 13 bases agree with TRBD2. Looked up from germline, CDR1 is SGDLS and CDR2 is YYNGEE. After removal of 2 bases from V and 7 bases from J, the junction contained 4 bases not matched to a gene. CDR3 length: 15 amino acids. The CDR3 nucleotides read TGTGCCAGCAGCGTCGGGACTAGCGGGGACTATACGCAGTATTTT. Translated: CASSVGTSGDYTQYF.

The chain has TRBV30 and TRBJ2-3; a weak D match, TRBD1 (6 bases). The CDR3 loop spans 14 amino acids. V was pared by 5 bases and J by 3 bases, with 15 bases between. Germline-derived CDR1 and CDR2 are GTSNPN and SVGIG (reference sequence). DNA for the CDR3: TGTGCCTGGGAGAAAGGGACATCTACAGATACGCAGTATTTT. It yields the protein CAWEKGTSTDTQYF.